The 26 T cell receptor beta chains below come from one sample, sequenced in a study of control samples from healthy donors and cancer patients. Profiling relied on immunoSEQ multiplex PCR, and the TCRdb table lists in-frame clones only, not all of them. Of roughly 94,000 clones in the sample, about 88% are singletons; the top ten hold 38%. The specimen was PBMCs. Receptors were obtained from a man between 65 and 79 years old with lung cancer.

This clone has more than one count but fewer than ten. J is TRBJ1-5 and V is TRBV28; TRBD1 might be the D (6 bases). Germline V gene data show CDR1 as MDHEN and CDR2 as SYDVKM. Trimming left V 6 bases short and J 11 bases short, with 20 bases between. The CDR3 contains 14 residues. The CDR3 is CASRPGASLSAQHF. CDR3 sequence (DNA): TGTGCCAGCAGGCCGGGGGCCTCCCTATCAGCCCAGCATTTT.

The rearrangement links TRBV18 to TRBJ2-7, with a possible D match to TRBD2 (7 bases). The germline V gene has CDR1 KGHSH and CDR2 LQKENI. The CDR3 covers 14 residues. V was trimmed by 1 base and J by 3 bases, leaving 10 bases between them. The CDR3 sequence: CASSPQGGGYEQYF. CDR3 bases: TGTGCCAGCTCACCACAGGGGGGGGGCTACGAGCAGTACTTC.

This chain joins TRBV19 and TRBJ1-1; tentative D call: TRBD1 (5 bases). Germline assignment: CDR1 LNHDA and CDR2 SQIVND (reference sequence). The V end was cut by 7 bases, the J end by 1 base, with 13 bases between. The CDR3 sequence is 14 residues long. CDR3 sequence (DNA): TGTGCCAGTACCCTGGGGCGGGCGAACACTGAAGCTTTCTTT. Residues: CASTLGRANTEAFF.

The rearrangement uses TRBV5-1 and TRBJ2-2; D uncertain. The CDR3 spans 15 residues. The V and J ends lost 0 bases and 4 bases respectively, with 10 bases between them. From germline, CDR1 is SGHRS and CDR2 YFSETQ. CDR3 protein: CASSLVATSTGELFF. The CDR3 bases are TGCGCCAGCAGCTTGGTGGCTACGAGCACCGGGGAGCTGTTTTTT.

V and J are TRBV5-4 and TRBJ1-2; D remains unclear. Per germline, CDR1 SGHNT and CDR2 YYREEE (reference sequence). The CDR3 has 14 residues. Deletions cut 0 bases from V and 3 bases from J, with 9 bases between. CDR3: CASSLGGDYYGYTF. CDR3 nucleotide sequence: TGTGCCAGCAGCTTGGGGGGAGATTACTATGGCTACACCTTC.

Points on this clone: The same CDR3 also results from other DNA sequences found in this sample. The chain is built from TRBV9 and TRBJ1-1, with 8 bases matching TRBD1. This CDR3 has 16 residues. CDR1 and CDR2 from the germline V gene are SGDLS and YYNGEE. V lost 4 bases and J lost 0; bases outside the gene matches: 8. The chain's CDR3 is CASSPRQGNMNTEAFF. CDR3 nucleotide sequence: TGTGCCAGCAGCCCTCGACAGGGGAACATGAACACTGAAGCTTTCTTT.

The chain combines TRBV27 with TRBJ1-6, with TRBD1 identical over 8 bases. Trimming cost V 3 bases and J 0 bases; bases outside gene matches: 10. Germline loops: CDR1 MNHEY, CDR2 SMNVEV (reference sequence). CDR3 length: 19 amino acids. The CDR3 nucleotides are TGTGCCAGCAGTTTCCGAGACAGGGGTTACAGCTCCTATAATTCACCCCTCCACTTT. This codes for CASSFRDRGYSSYNSPLHF.

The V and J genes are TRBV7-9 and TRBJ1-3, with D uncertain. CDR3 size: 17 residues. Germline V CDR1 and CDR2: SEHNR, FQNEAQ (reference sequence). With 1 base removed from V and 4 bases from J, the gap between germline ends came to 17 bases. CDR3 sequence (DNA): TGTGCCAGCAGCTTAGTACGGTCTTGGGCGAGAGGAAACACCATATATTTT. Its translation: CASSLVRSWARGNTIYF.

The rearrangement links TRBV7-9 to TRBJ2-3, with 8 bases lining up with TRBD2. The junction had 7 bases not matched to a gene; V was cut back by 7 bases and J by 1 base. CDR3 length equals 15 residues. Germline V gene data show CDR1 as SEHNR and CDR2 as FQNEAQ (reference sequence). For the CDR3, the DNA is TGTGCCAGCACCGCTTACGGGGGGGGCACAGATACGCAGTATTTT. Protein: CASTAYGGGTDTQYF.

For the CDR3, the DNA is TGTGCCAGCAGCCTTTCGACGGGCGAGCAGTACTTC. Encoded protein: CASSLSTGEQYF. The J gene is TRBJ2-7, the V gene TRBV12-3 or TRBV12-4; the D is unclear. This CDR3 has 12 amino acids. The V end was cut by 6 bases, the J end by 6 bases, with 12 bases between.

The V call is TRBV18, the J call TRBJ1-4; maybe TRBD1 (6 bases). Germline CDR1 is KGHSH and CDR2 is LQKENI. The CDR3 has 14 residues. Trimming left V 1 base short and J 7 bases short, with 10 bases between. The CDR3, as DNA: TGTGCCAGCTCACCACAACAGGGTATTGAAAAACTGTTTTTT. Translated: CASSPQQGIEKLFF.

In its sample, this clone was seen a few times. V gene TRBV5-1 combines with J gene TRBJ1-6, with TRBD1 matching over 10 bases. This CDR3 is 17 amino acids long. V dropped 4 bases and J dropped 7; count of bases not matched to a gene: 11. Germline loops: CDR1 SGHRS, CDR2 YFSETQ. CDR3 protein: CASSPGQGDASNSPLHF. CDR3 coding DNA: TGCGCCAGCAGCCCAGGACAGGGGGACGCGTCAAATTCACCCCTCCACTTT.

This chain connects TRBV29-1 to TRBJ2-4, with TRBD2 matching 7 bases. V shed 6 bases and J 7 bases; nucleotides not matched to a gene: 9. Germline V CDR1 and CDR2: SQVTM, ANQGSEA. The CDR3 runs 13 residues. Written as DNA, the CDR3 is TGCAGCGTCCGGGGGGAGGGTAACAACATTCAGTACTTC. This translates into CSVRGEGNNIQYF.

CDR3 nucleotides: TGTGCCTGGAGTGCCGGGGTTAATCAGCCCCAGCATTTT. This encodes CAWSAGVNQPQHF. This chain joins TRBV30 and TRBJ1-5; D gene uncertain. V lost 1 base and J lost 4, with 8 bases in between. Germline V gives CDR1 GTSNPN, CDR2 SVGIG (reference sequence). CDR3 length: 13 residues.

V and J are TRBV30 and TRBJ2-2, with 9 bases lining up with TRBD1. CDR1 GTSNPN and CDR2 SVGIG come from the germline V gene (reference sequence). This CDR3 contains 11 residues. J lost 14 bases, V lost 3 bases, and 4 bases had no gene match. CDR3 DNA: TGTGCCTGGAGGGGACAGGGCCAACTGTTTTTT. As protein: CAWRGQGQLFF.

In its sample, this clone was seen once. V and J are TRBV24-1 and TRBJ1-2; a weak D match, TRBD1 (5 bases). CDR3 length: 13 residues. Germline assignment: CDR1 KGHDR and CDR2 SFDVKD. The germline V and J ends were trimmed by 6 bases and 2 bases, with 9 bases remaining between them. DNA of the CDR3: TGTGCCACCAGTCGGGGCGCCAACTATGGCTACACCTTC. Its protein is CATSRGANYGYTF.

Written as DNA, the CDR3 is TGTGCCAGCAGCAAGGGGGGACAGGGTTACCAGCCCCAGCATTTT. As protein: CASSKGGQGYQPQHF. The rearrangement uses TRBV6-5 and TRBJ1-5, with TRBD1 identical over 9 bases. There are 15 residues in the CDR3. V lost 6 bases and J lost 7; bases outside the gene matches: 10. Per the germline V gene, CDR1 is MNHEY and CDR2 is SVGAGI.

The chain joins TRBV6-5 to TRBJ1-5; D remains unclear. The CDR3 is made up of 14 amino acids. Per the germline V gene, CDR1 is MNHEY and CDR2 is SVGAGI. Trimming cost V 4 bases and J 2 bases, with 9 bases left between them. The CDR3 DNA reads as TGTGCCAGCAGTTCACCGGGTCGCAATCAGCCCCAGCATTTT. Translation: CASSSPGRNQPQHF.

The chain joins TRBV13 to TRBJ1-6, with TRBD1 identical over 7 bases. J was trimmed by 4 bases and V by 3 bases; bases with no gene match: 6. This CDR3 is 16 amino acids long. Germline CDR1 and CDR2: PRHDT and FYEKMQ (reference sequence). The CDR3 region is CASSFSGTAYNSPLHF. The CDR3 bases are TGTGCCAGCAGCTTCTCCGGGACAGCATATAATTCACCCCTCCACTTT.

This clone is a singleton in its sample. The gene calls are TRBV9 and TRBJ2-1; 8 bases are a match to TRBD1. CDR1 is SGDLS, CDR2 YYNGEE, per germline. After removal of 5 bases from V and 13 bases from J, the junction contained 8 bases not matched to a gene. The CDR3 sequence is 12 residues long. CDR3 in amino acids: CASSATGVSQFF. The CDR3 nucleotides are TGTGCCAGCAGTGCGACAGGGGTGAGCCAGTTCTTC.

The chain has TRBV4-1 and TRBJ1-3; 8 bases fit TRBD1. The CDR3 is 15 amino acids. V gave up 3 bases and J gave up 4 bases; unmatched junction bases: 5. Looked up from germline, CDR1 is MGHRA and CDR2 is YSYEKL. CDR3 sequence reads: CASSQNRDRGNTIYF. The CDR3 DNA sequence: TGCGCCAGCAGCCAGAACCGGGACAGGGGAAACACCATATATTTT.

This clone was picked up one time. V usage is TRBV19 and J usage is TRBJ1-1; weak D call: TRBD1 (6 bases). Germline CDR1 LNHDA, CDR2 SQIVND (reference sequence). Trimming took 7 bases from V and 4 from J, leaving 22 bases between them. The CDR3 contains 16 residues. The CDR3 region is CASINWGAPSGTEAFF. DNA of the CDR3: TGTGCCAGTATTAACTGGGGGGCGCCCTCGGGCACTGAAGCTTTCTTT.

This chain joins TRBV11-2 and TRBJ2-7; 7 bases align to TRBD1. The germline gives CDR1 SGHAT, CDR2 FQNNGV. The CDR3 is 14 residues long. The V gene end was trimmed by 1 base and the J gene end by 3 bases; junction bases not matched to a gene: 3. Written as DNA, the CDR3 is TGTGCCAGCAGCTTAGCGGGACAGATCTACGAGCAGTACTTC. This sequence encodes CASSLAGQIYEQYF.

The CDR3 DNA reads as TGTGCCAGCAGCCACAGTGGGGGGAAAGATACGCAGTATTTT. The encoded protein is CASSHSGGKDTQYF. The chain uses TRBV7-9 and TRBJ2-3; tentatively, D is TRBD2 (6 bases). Germline V CDR1 and CDR2: SEHNR, FQNEAQ (reference sequence). The V end was cut by 5 bases, the J end by 5 bases, with 14 bases between. This CDR3 has 14 amino acids.

CDR3 DNA sequence: TGTGCCAGCAGATCGGTAACCGGGCCCGAGCAGTACTTC. Translated: CASRSVTGPEQYF. The V call is TRBV7-9, the J call TRBJ2-7; D is uncertain. The germline V gene has CDR1 SEHNR and CDR2 FQNEAQ (reference sequence). The CDR3 has 13 amino acids. Deletions cut 6 bases from V and 6 bases from J, with 15 bases between.

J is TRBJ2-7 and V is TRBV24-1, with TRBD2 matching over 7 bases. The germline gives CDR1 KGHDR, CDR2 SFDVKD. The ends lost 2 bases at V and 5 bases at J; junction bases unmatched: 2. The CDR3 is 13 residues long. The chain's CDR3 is CATSDWGGDEQYF. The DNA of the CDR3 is TGTGCCACCAGTGATTGGGGAGGGGACGAGCAGTACTTC.